This T cell receptor (beta chain) comes out of a study of radiation and T cells in renal cell carcinoma. Background on the study: Nephrectomy followed 15 Gy stereotactic body radiation by 4 weeks. General study findings and limits: In blood, top tumor clones expanded by 2 weeks, shrinking by 4. Without pretreatment biopsies, baseline tumor clonotype presence was undetermined.

Time point of the sample: baseline pretreatment blood. Treatment of the sample: 15 Gy SBRT to primary tumor, nephrectomy 4 weeks later. This renal cell carcinoma was of the clear cell type. This CDR3 has 16 amino acids. A remark on this clone: The antigen is undetermined.

The table came from immunoSEQ multiplex PCR; TCRdb's copy has only in-frame clones and leaves some out. Altogether 130,000 to 150,000 clones are present, roughly 90% being singletons, with the ten largest covering about 4.3%. The gene calls are TRBV21-1 and TRBJ1-2; the tabulated D call, TRBD1, remains unverified against the DNA. TRBV21-1 is a pseudogene segment. The material was blood, obtained from a patient whose treatment included radiotherapy and nephrectomy. The TCR was taken from a woman aged 70 to 79 with renal cell carcinoma. The CDR3: CASSHSGQGADYGYTF. The DNA for the CDR3 is TGTGCCAGCAGCCACTCAGGACAGGGGGCGGACTATGGCTACACCTTC.